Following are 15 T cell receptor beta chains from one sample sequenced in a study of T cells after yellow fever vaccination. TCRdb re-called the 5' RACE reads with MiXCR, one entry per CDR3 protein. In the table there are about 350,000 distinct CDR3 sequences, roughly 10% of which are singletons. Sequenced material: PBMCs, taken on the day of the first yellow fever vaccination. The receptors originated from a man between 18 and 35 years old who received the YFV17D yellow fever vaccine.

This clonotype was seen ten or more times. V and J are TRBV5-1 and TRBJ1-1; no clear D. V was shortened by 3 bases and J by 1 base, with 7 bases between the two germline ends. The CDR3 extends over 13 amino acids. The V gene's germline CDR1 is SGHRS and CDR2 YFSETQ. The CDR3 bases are TGCGCCAGCAGCTCCTTAGGGAACACTGAAGCTTTCTTT. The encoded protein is CASSSLGNTEAFF.

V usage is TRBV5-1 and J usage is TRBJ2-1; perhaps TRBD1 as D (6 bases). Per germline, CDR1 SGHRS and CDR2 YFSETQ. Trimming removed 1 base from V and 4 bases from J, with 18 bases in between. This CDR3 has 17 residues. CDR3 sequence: CASSLLAGETQYNEQFF. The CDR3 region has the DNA TGCGCCAGCAGCTTGCTGGCAGGGGAGACCCAATACAATGAGCAGTTCTTC.

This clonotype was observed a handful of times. CDR3 DNA: TGTGCCAGCAGATCGAGACTAGCGGGCATCACAGATACGCAGTATTTT. Encoded protein: CASRSRLAGITDTQYF. The chain combines TRBV7-2 with TRBJ2-3, with TRBD2 matching 10 bases. Trimming took 6 bases from V and 2 from J; bases not matched to a gene: 8. CDR3 length: 16 amino acids. Germline V gives CDR1 SGHTA, CDR2 FQGNSA.

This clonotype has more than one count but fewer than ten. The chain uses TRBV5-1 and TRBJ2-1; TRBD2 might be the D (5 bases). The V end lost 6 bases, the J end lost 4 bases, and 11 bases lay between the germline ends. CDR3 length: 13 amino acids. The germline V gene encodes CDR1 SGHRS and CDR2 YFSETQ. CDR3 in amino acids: CASKLGDYNEQFF. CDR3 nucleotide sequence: TGCGCCAGCAAACTCGGGGATTACAATGAGCAGTTCTTC. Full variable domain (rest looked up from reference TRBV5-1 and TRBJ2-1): KAGVTQTPRYLIKTRGQQVTLSCSPISGHRSVSWYQQTPGQGLQFLFEYFSETQRNKGNFPGRFSGRQFSNSRSEMNVSTLELGDSALYLCASKLGDYNEQFFGPGTRLTVL.

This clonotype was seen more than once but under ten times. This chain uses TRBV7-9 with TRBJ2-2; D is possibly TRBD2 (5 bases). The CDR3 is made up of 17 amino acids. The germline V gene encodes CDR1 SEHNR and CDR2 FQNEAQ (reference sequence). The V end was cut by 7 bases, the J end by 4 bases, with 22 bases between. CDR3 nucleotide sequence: TGTGCCAGCACCCCCATCGTCGGGGAGTGGGGCACCGGGGAGCTGTTTTTT. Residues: CASTPIVGEWGTGELFF.

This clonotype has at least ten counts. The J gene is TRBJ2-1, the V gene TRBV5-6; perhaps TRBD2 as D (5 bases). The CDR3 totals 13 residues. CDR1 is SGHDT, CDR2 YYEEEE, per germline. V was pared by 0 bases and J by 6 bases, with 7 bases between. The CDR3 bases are TGTGCCAGCAGCTTGGAAGGGAGCAATGAGCAGTTCTTC. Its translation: CASSLEGSNEQFF.

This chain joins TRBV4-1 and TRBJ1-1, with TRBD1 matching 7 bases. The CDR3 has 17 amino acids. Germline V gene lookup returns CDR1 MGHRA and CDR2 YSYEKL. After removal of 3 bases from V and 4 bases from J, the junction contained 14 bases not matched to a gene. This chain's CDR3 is CASSHEREGAWSTEAFF. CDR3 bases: TGCGCCAGCAGCCATGAAAGGGAGGGGGCTTGGAGCACTGAAGCTTTCTTT.

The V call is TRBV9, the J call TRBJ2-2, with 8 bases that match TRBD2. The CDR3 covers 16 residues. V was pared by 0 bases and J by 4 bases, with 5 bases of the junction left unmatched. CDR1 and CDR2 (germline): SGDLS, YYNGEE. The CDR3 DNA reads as TGTGCCAGCAGCGTAGCAAGCGGGGGTTTCACCGGGGAGCTGTTTTTT. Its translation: CASSVASGGFTGELFF.

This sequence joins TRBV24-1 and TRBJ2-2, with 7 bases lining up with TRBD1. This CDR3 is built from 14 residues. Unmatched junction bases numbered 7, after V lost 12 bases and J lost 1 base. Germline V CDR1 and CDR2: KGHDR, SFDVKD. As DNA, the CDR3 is TGTGCCTCTGCCGGGACAGAGAACACCGGGGAGCTGTTTTTT. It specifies CASAGTENTGELFF.

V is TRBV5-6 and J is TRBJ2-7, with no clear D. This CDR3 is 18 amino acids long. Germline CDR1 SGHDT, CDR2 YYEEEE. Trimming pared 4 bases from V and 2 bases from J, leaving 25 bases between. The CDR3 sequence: CASSPLSLKQPVAYEQYV. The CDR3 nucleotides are TGTGCCAGCAGCCCATTGTCCTTAAAACAGCCCGTCGCCTACGAGCAGTACGTC.

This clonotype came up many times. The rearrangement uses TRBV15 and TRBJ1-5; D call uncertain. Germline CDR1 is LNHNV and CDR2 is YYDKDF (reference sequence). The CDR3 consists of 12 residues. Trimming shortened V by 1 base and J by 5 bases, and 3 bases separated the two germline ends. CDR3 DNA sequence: TGTGCCACCAGCAGAGCAGATCAGCCCCAGCATTTT. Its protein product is CATSRADQPQHF.

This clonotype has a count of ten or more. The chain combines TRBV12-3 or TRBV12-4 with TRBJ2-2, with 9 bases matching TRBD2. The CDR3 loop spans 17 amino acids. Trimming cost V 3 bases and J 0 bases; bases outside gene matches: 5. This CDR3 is CASSFSSGVPNTGELFF. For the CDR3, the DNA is TGTGCCAGCAGTTTCTCTAGCGGGGTACCGAACACCGGGGAGCTGTTTTTT.

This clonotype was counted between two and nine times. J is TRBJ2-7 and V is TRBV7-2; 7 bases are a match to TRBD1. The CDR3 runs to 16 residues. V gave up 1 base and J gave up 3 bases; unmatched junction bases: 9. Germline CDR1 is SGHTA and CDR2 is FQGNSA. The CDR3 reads CASSLEPTGAHYEQYF. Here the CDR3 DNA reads TGTGCCAGCAGCTTAGAGCCAACAGGGGCCCACTACGAGCAGTACTTC.

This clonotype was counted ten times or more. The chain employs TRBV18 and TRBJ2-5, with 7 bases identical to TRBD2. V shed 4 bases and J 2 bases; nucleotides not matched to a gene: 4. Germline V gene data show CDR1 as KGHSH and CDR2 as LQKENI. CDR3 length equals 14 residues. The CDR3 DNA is TGTGCCAGCTCACAGAATAGCGGGCAAGAGACCCAGTACTTC. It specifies CASSQNSGQETQYF. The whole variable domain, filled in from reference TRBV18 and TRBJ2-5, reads NAGVMQNPRHLVRRRGQEARLRCSPMKGHSHVYWYRQLPEEGLKFMVYLQKENIIDESGMPKERFSAEFPKEGPSILRIQQVVRGDSAAYFCASSQNSGQETQYFGPGTRLLVL.

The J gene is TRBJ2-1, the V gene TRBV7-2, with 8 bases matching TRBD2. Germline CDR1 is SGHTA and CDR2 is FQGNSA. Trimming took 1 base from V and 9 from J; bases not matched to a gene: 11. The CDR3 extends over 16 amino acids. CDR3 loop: CASSLGSGLGLSEQFF. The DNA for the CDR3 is TGTGCCAGCAGCTTAGGGTCGGGACTAGGGCTCAGTGAGCAGTTCTTC.